Below, one T cell receptor (beta chain) is given with its context. This receptor's antigen is unknown. This may arise from a read error, as a much more abundant clone is one base away. This record belongs to a study of T cells in Graves' hyperthyroidism and ophthalmopathy (dated by TCRdb to about 2019). Background on the whole study: Peripheral blood was sampled at the time of initial diagnosis, prior to any treatment. To identify distinguishing TCR V-J signatures, a discovery cohort of roughly 100 patients was used, comprising some 45 with Graves' ophthalmopathy and around 60 with stable Graves' hyperthyroidism. Prospective prediction of ophthalmopathy was tested in an independent validation cohort consisting of 18 hyperthyroidism patients and 15 or so patients who later progressed to ophthalmopathy. The 85 to 100 discovery patients were divided at random into training and test sets in a 7:3 ratio. In more than five Graves' hyperthyroidism patients, the study also compared T-cell repertoires from thyroid tissue with T-cell repertoires from blood. Following sampling, methimazole starting at 30 mg daily was given to hyperthyroidism patients, and high-dose intravenous methylprednisolone was given to ophthalmopathy patients. TCR Vbeta CDR3 sequencing of some 140 peripheral blood samples (43 ophthalmopathy, about 75 hyperthyroidism and 17 progressor patients) is reported in the paper. Overall study results and their limits: In validation, progression to ophthalmopathy was predicted by the model with around 70% sensitivity and roughly 76% specificity, a median of 6.5 months before onset. In cross-validation, a model built on a 13 V-J signature told ophthalmopathy apart from stable hyperthyroidism with approximately 90% sensitivity and roughly 83% specificity, and in testing the same model reached 80%/75%. Blood samples also contained most of the expanded thyroid clonotypes (frequency above 0.001), which suggests that blood repertoires may reflect thyroid immune responses. No statistical method was used to set the sample size in advance, and investigators knew the group allocation.

Including cysteine and phenylalanine, the CDR3 has 14 amino acids. This entry keeps only the CDR3 DNA: 42 bases, framed from base 1. CDR1 and CDR2 are read off the germline V gene as ENHRY and SYGVKD. The TCR beta CDR3 regions were amplified from RNA transcripts. The first round of RT-PCR for the TCR CDR3 was performed with the HTBI primer set and the Qiagen OneStep RT-PCR kit. Libraries were constructed in a second round of multiplex PCR, after which size selection and purification were performed. Paired-end sequencing of the libraries was performed with 100 bp reads on an Illumina HiSeq2000. The paper's processing steps were these. SOAPnuke was used to process the raw data, with reads discarded if the reads contained adapters or uncalled bases, had a mean Phred below 15, or lacked an exact constant-primer or identifier match. COPE v1.2.5 was used to merge the high-quality paired reads, and each unique nucleotide sequence was defined as a clonotype. MiTCR v1.1 was used to align the clonotypes against IMGT TRBV, TRBD and TRBJ reference segments. The analysis was restricted to V-J combinations with a frequency above 0.0001, which together covered 99.2% of the repertoires. The TCS score was defined as F50 (clonal expansion) divided by E x V (chaos), with BLOSUM62-based TCRdist calculated between CDR3 peptides within each V-J. Welch's t-statistics and random forest reduced 514 V-J features to fewer than 15, which were used in a naive Bayes classifier (R e1071). TCRdb cleaned the public reads at Q25 with fastp, built clones with MiXCR and kept in-frame beta chains. A single entry per CDR3 protein holds the most common genes and DNA from its merged rows. It is TCRdb's table, rather than the study itself, that gives the V and J calls and clone size. The table for this sample lists hundreds of thousands of distinct CDR3 sequences; about 15% of them were counted only once. Approximately 10% of the sample is taken by the ten largest.

A patient counted as having stable Graves' hyperthyroidism if no progression to ophthalmopathy occurred over 18 months of follow-up. Hyperthyroidism patients were newly diagnosed, with disease duration under 2 months, and aged 18 to 65 years. Exclusion was applied to patients with uncontrolled infections, other autoimmune diseases, pregnancy or lactation. Diagnoses relied on clinical symptoms, serum thyroxine and TRAb, thyroid ultrasound and orbital computed tomography. PBMCs were isolated from 10 ml of fresh peripheral blood by Ficoll-Paque density gradient centrifugation. Total RNA was extracted with Trizol reagent, and quality was checked on an Agilent 2100 Bioanalyzer.

The chain is assembled from TRBV10-3 and TRBJ2-7; the D gene is possibly TRBD1 or TRBD2, with 5 bases matching each. The closer fit of TRBJ2-1 to the DNA end suggests the J call may be wrong. This clonotype was obtained from a woman aged 18-29 years with Graves' hyperthyroidism. Material for sequencing was blood. The sequenced DNA: TGTGCCATCAGAGGGGACGGATCCTTCTACGAGCAGTTCTTC. Translated, it gives CAIRGDGSFYEQFF.